The entry below gives a single TCR beta chain sequence along with its context. Its antigen is unidentified. The sample is drawn from a study of CD8 T cells in Susac syndrome. Study findings and constraints: By the study's own acknowledgment, its TCR sequencing and HLA analysis included relatively few individuals.

The RNA, about 0.5 to 1 ug, was put through reverse transcription using random hexamers. Amplification of TCR beta CDR3 spanned 54 Vbeta and 13 Jbeta via immunoSEQ multiplex PCR. TCRdb passed the immunoSEQ multiplex PCR reads through MiXCR, listing each CDR3 protein once. The profile shows 200,000 or so distinct CDR3 sequences, 90% to 95% of them singletons. The multiple sclerosis control cohort comprised treatment-naive individuals presenting with stable or active relapsing-remitting disease. Negative isolation was used for CD8+ and CD4+ T cells and FACS enrichment for TEMRA cells. Sequencing input: CD4+ T cells from PBMCs. The source of this sequence is a human donor with multiple sclerosis.

CDR3 in DNA: TGTGCCAGCAAGACAGGGACGGGCGGCTACACCTTC. It translates to CASKTGTGGYTF. The chain joins TRBV25-1 to TRBJ1-2; 7 positions agree with TRBD1. This CDR3 comprises 12 residues. Germline CDR1 reads MGHDK; CDR2 reads SYGVNS. V trimming: 7 bases; J trimming: 8 bases; junction bases outside the gene matches: 7.